This T cell receptor (beta chain) was observed in a study of synovial regulatory T cells in juvenile arthritis. Study in general: Treatments: three naive, roughly 6 methotrexate, one methotrexate plus infliximab, one unknown. Study-wide results and limits: Synovial Treg CDR3 sequences overlapped more with iaTregs than other circulating Tregs. Compared with other blood Treg cells, inflammation-associated Treg cells had reduced TCR diversity.

Sequenced by immunoSEQ multiplex PCR; TCRdb stores in-frame clones only, minus some. This repertoire includes roughly 1,300 clones. This clone is medium-sized by frequency. What it recognizes is unknown. The CDR3 is 18 amino acids. No coding sequence is recorded. The sequence was obtained from a donor between 2 and 29 years old with juvenile idiopathic arthritis. Sequenced input: Treg cells from blood. Subset noted: HLA-DR+ inflammation-associated blood Treg cells. This chain uses TRBV21-1 with TRBJ2-7; TCRdb proposes TRBD1, but this gene call is untestable without DNA. TRBV21-1 is a documented pseudogene. CDR3 residues: CASSTKDRILSGYDEQYF.